These 21 T cell receptor beta chains were all obtained from the same sample, sequenced in a study of shared clonotypes between healthy human individuals. The repertoire was sequenced with immunoSEQ multiplex PCR; TCRdb's copy has only in-frame clones and lacks some. The profile shows about 2.3 million clones, less than 95% of them singletons. The sequenced sample consisted of naive CD4+ T cells from PBMCs. Subset given: CD45RA+ positively selected. All receptors come from a young man in good health. Some clones in this sample may be carry-over from other donors' samples.

Concerning this clone itself: This CDR3 fails to terminate in the conserved phenylalanine or tryptophan, so it likely reflects a read error. V is TRBV18 and J is TRBJ2-7, with 13 bases matching TRBD2. Per germline, CDR1 KGHSH and CDR2 LQKENI. This CDR3 spans 16 amino acids. V lost 0 bases and J lost 3; bases outside the gene matches: 2. The CDR3 DNA sequence: TGTGCCAGCTCACCACCGGGGACTAGCGGGGACTACGAGCAGTACCTC. Its protein product is CASSPPGTSGDYEQYL.

To note about this clone: Other DNA sequences within the sample encode an identical CDR3. This chain links TRBV28 with TRBJ2-7; TRBD1 agrees at 10 bases. The junction had 5 bases not matched to a gene; V was cut back by 6 bases and J by 3 bases. This CDR3 region has 14 residues. Per germline, CDR1 MDHEN and CDR2 SYDVKM. This chain's CDR3 is CASSRGQGGYEQYF. As DNA, the CDR3 is TGTGCCAGCAGCCGAGGACAGGGGGGCTACGAGCAGTACTTC.

The genes are TRBV6-6 and TRBJ2-5; possible D gene TRBD2, 5 bases. V shed 4 bases and J shed 1 base, with 10 bases lying between them. Germline V gene data show CDR1 as MNHNY and CDR2 as SVGAGI (reference sequence). The CDR3 is made up of 14 amino acids. The chain's CDR3 is CASSFGGIQETQYF. CDR3 coding DNA: TGTGCCAGCAGTTTTGGAGGAATCCAAGAGACCCAGTACTTC.

V usage is TRBV23-1 and J usage is TRBJ1-5, with 11 bases lining up with TRBD1. TRBV23-1 is labeled an ORF, and its function is uncertain. The CDR3 totals 15 residues. V lost 4 bases and J lost 4; bases outside the gene matches: 3. CDR3 sequence reads: CASSPRDRGNQPQHF. In DNA form, the CDR3 reads TGCGCCAGCAGTCCGCGGGACAGGGGGAATCAGCCCCAGCATTTT.

The genes are TRBV7-9 and TRBJ2-7; a weak D match, TRBD2 (6 bases). Trimming left V 1 base short and J 0 bases short, with 16 bases between. The CDR3 runs 17 residues. Germline CDR1 is SEHNR and CDR2 is FQNEAQ (reference sequence). This CDR3 is CASSLVGWGESSYEQYF. CDR3 nucleotides: TGTGCCAGCAGCTTAGTAGGTTGGGGGGAAAGCTCCTACGAGCAGTACTTC.

This clone was seen just once. The chain couples TRBV7-2 to TRBJ1-2, with D hard to call. Germline values: CDR1 SGHTA, CDR2 FQGNSA. V was trimmed by 5 bases and J by 4 bases, leaving 20 bases between them. The CDR3 has 16 amino acids. The CDR3 DNA follows: TGTGCCAGCAGCACCCGTGGAAAGGGTGAGCTCTATGGCTACACCTTC. Translated, it gives CASSTRGKGELYGYTF. The whole variable domain, remainder taken from reference TRBV7-2 and TRBJ1-2, is GAGVSQSPSNKVTEKGKDVELRCDPISGHTALYWYRQSLGQGLEFLIYFQGNSAPDKSGLPSDRFSAERTGGSVSTLTIQRTQQEDSAVYLCASSTRGKGELYGYTFGSGTRLTVV.

The rearrangement links TRBV6-6 to TRBJ2-1; no clear D. From germline, CDR1 is MNHNY and CDR2 SVGAGI (reference sequence). This CDR3 is built from 14 residues. V was clipped by 2 bases and J by 3 bases, with 8 bases between them. The CDR3 spells CASSYQELYNEQFF. The CDR3 DNA is TGTGCCAGCAGTTACCAGGAACTCTACAATGAGCAGTTCTTC.

The chain employs TRBV2 and TRBJ2-1, with D tentatively TRBD2 (6 bases). The germline V and J ends were trimmed by 8 bases and 0 bases, with 17 bases remaining between them. The CDR3 runs 16 residues. Germline V gene lookup returns CDR1 SNHLY and CDR2 FYNNEI. The CDR3 nucleotides are TGTGCCAGCCAAACGGGACTGTCGAGCTCCTACAATGAGCAGTTCTTC. It is translated as CASQTGLSSSYNEQFF.

The chain employs TRBV6-5 and TRBJ2-2; weak D call: TRBD2 (5 bases). The ends were cut back, 0 bases at V and 5 bases at J, with 13 bases in the middle. The CDR3 has 16 residues. CDR1 is MNHEY, CDR2 SVGAGI, per germline. The CDR3 here is CASSYSGGRGTGELFF. Written as DNA, the CDR3 is TGTGCCAGCAGTTACTCGGGTGGGAGAGGGACCGGGGAGCTGTTTTTT.

The V call is TRBV7-3, the J call TRBJ2-3; maybe TRBD1 (5 bases). CDR1 and CDR2 from the germline V gene are SGHTA and FQGTGA. V lost 6 bases to trimming and J lost 0 bases, with 10 bases between them. The CDR3 spans 14 residues. The CDR3 loop reads CASSRGSSTDTQYF. In DNA form, the CDR3 reads TGTGCCAGCAGTAGGGGCAGCAGCACAGATACGCAGTATTTT.

The chain uses TRBV4-1 and TRBJ2-7; TRBD1 matches 10 bases. This CDR3 has 16 amino acids. Germline loops: CDR1 MGHRA, CDR2 YSYEKL. Trimming took 2 bases from V and 3 from J; bases not matched to a gene: 7. Here the CDR3 DNA reads TGCGCCAGCAGCCAAAGGGGCGGGACAGGGGACTACGAGCAGTACTTC. This codes for CASSQRGGTGDYEQYF.

The chain combines TRBV9 with TRBJ1-4; 9 bases agree with TRBD1. Per the germline V gene, CDR1 is SGDLS and CDR2 is YYNGEE. Losses at the gene ends were 2 bases for V and 4 bases for J; bases not matched to a gene: 3. The CDR3 spans 15 residues. CDR3 in amino acids: CASSVTGGSNEKLFF. As DNA, the CDR3 is TGTGCCAGCAGCGTCACAGGGGGCAGTAATGAAAAACTGTTTTTT.

This clone has only a few counts. This sequence joins TRBV30 and TRBJ1-1; D is unclear. Looked up from germline, CDR1 is GTSNPN and CDR2 is SVGIG (reference sequence). This CDR3 spans 13 amino acids. The V gene lost 2 bases and the J gene lost 4 bases, with 11 bases spanning the gap. This CDR3 reads CAWSMTSATEAFF. Written as DNA, the CDR3 is TGTGCCTGGAGTATGACATCCGCCACTGAAGCTTTCTTT. Variable domain in full (rest from reference TRBV30 and TRBJ1-1): SQTIHQWPATLVQPVGSPLSLECTVEGTSNPNLYWYRQAAGRGLQLLFYSVGIGQISSEVPQNLSASRPQDRQFILSSKKLLLSDSGFYLCAWSMTSATEAFFGQGTRLTVV.

The rearrangement uses TRBV5-5 and TRBJ2-2; the D is unclear. Germline loops: CDR1 SGHKS, CDR2 YYEKEE (reference sequence). The length of the CDR3 is 14 residues. V lost 4 bases to trimming and J lost 2 bases, with 9 bases between them. CDR3 DNA sequence: TGTGCCAGCAGCCAACACCCAAACACCGGGGAGCTGTTTTTT. Translated, it gives CASSQHPNTGELFF.

The chain links TRBV7-9 to TRBJ1-2; the D is unclear. The CDR3 sequence is 13 residues long. CDR1 and CDR2 from the germline V gene are SEHNR and FQNEAQ (reference sequence). The germline V and J ends were trimmed by 5 bases and 7 bases, with 14 bases remaining between them. CDR3 in amino acids: CASSPPTHAGYTF. The CDR3 nucleotides are TGTGCCAGCAGCCCCCCGACGCACGCTGGCTACACCTTC.

This chain links TRBV5-1 with TRBJ2-7, with TRBD2 matching over 10 bases. CDR3 length: 15 residues. Looked up from germline, CDR1 is SGHRS and CDR2 is YFSETQ. Trimming took 1 base from V and 6 from J; bases not matched to a gene: 7. CDR3 nucleotides: TGCGCCAGCAGCTTGCTAGCGGGAGTGAGGGGCGAGCAGTACTTC. Amino acids: CASSLLAGVRGEQYF.

The rearrangement links TRBV7-9 to TRBJ1-2; 7 bases are shared with TRBD1. CDR3 length equals 15 residues. After removal of 4 bases from V and 4 bases from J, the junction contained 9 bases not matched to a gene. CDR1 is SEHNR and CDR2 is FQNEAQ in the germline V gene (reference sequence). This CDR3 is CASSSTDRERYGYTF. The DNA of the CDR3 is TGTGCCAGCAGCTCCACCGACAGGGAACGCTATGGCTACACCTTC. The full variable domain, in which reference TRBV7-9 and TRBJ1-2 provide the parts outside the CDR3, is DTGVSQNPRHKITKRGQNVTFRCDPISEHNRLYWYRQTLGQGPEFLTYFQNEAQLEKSRLLSDRFSAERPKGSFSTLEIQRTEQGDSAMYLCASSSTDRERYGYTFGSGTRLTVV.

The gene calls are TRBV5-1 and TRBJ2-3; D gene ambiguous. Germline CDR1 reads SGHRS; CDR2 reads YFSETQ. V was trimmed by 4 bases and J by 6 bases, leaving 9 bases between them. This CDR3 contains 12 residues. CDR3 region: CASSRQTDTQYF. DNA for the CDR3: TGCGCCAGCAGCCGCCAGACGGATACGCAGTATTTT.

This clone was counted a few times. The V call is TRBV6-5, the J call TRBJ1-1; tentatively, D is TRBD1 (6 bases). Germline V gene data show CDR1 as MNHEY and CDR2 as SVGAGI. The germline V and J ends were trimmed by 5 bases and 4 bases, with 17 bases remaining between them. The CDR3 totals 15 residues. The CDR3 region has the DNA TGTGCCAGCAGTCGGGGACGTGAAGGGGGCACTGAAGCTTTCTTT. Translating gives CASSRGREGGTEAFF.

The chain uses TRBV4-3 and TRBJ1-2; D might be TRBD1 (5 bases). Looked up from germline, CDR1 is LGHNA and CDR2 is YSLEER. The CDR3 is 14 residues long. Trimming shortened V by 2 bases and J by 8 bases, and 15 bases separated the two germline ends. The CDR3 sequence: CASSQPGTQRGYTF. DNA for the CDR3: TGCGCCAGCAGCCAACCCGGGACCCAACGGGGCTACACCTTC.

The CDR3 DNA follows: TGTGCCAGCACCAGGAGGGGGCGAGGCAATCAGCCCCAGCATTTT. This translates into CASTRRGRGNQPQHF. V is TRBV27 and J is TRBJ1-5; 7 bases are a match to TRBD1. The CDR3 runs to 15 residues. Germline loops: CDR1 MNHEY, CDR2 SMNVEV (reference sequence). V shed 7 bases and J 2 bases; nucleotides not matched to a gene: 8.